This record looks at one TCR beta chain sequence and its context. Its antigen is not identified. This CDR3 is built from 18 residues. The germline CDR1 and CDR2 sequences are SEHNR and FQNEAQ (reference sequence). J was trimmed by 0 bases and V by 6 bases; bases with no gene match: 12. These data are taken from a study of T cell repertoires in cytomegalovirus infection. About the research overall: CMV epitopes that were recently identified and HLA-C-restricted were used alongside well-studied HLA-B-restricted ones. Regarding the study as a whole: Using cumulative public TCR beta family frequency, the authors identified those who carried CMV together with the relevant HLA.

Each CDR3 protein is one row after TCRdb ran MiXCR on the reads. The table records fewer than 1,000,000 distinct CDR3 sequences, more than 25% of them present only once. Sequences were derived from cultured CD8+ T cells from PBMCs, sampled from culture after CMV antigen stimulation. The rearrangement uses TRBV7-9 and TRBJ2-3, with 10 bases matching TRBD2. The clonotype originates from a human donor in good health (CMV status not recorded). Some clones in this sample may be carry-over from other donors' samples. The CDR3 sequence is CASSTSLTSGVSTDTQYF. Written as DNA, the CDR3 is TGTGCCAGCAGTACTTCCCTAACTAGCGGGGTTAGCACAGATACGCAGTATTTT.